This TCR beta chain was identified during a study of shared clonotypes between healthy human individuals. Study-level findings and limits: Inspection by rarefaction showed sorted-subset sequencing to be incomplete despite large depth. In a few donors, around 4.5% of naive CD4 clonotypes appeared in common.

Running of the assay took place at deep level. TCRdb's table, derived via immunoSEQ multiplex PCR, lists solely in-frame clones and lacks some. The table lists hundreds of thousands of clones, roughly 96% of them singletons. A word on this clone: Its target is unknown. The junction departs from germline at one end; a sequencing error may be responsible.

Naive CD8 cells were CD45RO-negative, positively selected for CCR7, excluding terminally differentiated effector memory CD45RA+ cells. The sequence was collected from a young man in good health. Sequencing was done on a sample of naive CD8+ T cells sorted from blood.

CDR3 in DNA: TGTGCTAGCAGCCAAGAGCCAGCGGGGCTTAACACCGGGGAGCTGTTTTTT. Amino acid sequence: CASSQEPAGLNTGELFF. This chain connects TRBV7-7 to TRBJ2-2, with 7 bases identical to TRBD2. The CDR3 loop spans 17 amino acids. Germline assignment: CDR1 SSHAT and CDR2 FNYEAQ (reference sequence).